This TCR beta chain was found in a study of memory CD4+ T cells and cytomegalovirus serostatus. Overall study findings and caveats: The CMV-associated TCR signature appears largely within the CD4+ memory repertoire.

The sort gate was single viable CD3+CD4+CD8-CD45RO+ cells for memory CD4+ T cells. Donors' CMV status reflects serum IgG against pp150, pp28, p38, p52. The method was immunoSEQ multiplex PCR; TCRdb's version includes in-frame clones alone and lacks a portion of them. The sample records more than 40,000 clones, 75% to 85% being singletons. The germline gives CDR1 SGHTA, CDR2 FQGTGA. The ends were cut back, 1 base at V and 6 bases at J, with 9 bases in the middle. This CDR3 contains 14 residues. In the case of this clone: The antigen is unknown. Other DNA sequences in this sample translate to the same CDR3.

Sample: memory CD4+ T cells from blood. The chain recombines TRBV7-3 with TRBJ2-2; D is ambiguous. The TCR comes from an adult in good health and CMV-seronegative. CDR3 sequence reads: CASSLMSGPGELFF. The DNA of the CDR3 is TGTGCCAGCAGCTTAATGAGTGGGCCCGGGGAGCTGTTTTTT.